This TCR beta chain was profiled in a study of glioma-infiltrating T cells after dendritic cell vaccination. At the level of the study: Autologous tumor lysate was loaded overnight onto monocyte-derived dendritic cells grown about seven days with IL-4 and GM-CSF. Notes on the study in general: Higher pretreatment TIL content predicted longer progression-free time and survival.

The immunoSEQ assay amplified TCRB CDR3 from up to about 2 ug DNA. The repertoire was sequenced with immunoSEQ multiplex PCR; TCRdb's copy has only in-frame clones and lacks some. The sample consists of tens of thousands of clones, around 90% of them appearing once. Selection required adequate fresh-frozen tumor tissue plus more than two years' survival data. Details on this clone: Its antigen is still unknown.

This CDR3 is 14 amino acids long. The V gene's germline CDR1 is LGHNT and CDR2 FRNRAP. The V and J ends lost 2 bases and 2 bases respectively, with 9 bases between them. The input for sequencing was blood, taken before dendritic cell vaccination. The receptor comes from a human donor with glioblastoma. The chain carries TRBV12-5 and TRBJ1-1; tentatively, D is TRBD1 (5 bases). The CDR3 sequence: CASGLSQGNTEAFF. CDR3 sequence (DNA): TGTGCTAGTGGTTTGAGTCAGGGAAACACTGAAGCTTTCTTT.